The entry below gives a single T cell receptor (beta chain) sequence along with its context. This record belongs to a study of blood T cell repertoires in COVID-19. At the level of the study: Samples came from the United States, Italy and Spain, spanning acute and convalescent COVID-19. PBMCs, B-cell-depleted T cells, or T cells provided the cDNA or gDNA that made up the material.

There are 14 residues in the CDR3. Per the germline V gene, CDR1 is LNHDA and CDR2 is SQIVND (reference sequence). Trimming cost V 1 base and J 5 bases, with 11 bases left between them. In the original workflow: The assay estimated nucleated cells by amplifying reference gene primers. Profiling relied on immunoSEQ multiplex PCR, and the TCRdb table lists in-frame clones only, not all of them. V and J calls and clone size are copied from that table; D and trimming were computed from the DNA. Of more than 100,000 clones in the sample, 70% to 90% were seen once. The sequence derives from a human donor in a cohort sampled during active COVID-19. The chain links TRBV19 to TRBJ1-2; tentatively, D is TRBD1 (6 bases). The sequenced sample consisted of peripheral blood. The CDR3 region is CASSIGGLSYGYTF. Here the CDR3 DNA reads TGTGCCAGTAGTATAGGGGGGCTAAGTTATGGCTACACCTTC.